These 2 T cell receptor beta chains were sequenced from one sample in a study of T-cell reconstitution after alpha-beta-depleted transplantation in children. The library targeted TCRbeta and was prepared with unique molecular identifiers. TCRdb re-called the PCR reads through MiXCR, storing one row per CDR3 protein. The table has a few hundred thousand distinct CDR3 sequences, approximately 23% seen once; the top ten hold 9.5% to 13%. This specimen was PBMCs, mostly from graft donor cells, taken 180 days after TCRalphabeta/CD19-depleted stem cell transplant. The receptors stem from a male patient under 18 who had a stem cell transplant for acute lymphoblastic leukemia, so the T cells may come from the graft donor.

The chain is built from TRBV5-1 and TRBJ2-7, with 9 nucleotides matching TRBD2. J gave up 4 bases and V 0 bases, and 11 bases lay outside the gene matches. This CDR3 contains 17 residues. Germline V gene sequence: CDR1 SGHRS, CDR2 YFSETQ. The CDR3 DNA is TGCGCCAGCAGCTTGGACGGCGGGAGGGCGATTAGGTACGAGCAGTACTTC. Translating gives CASSLDGGRAIRYEQYF.

This clonotype was counted a few times. CDR3 nucleotide sequence: TGTGCCAGCAGCACAGCTAGGTACGAGCAGTACTTC. Its protein is CASSTARYEQYF. V is TRBV11-2 and J is TRBJ2-7; D remains unclear. CDR1 is SGHAT, CDR2 FQNNGV, per germline. The CDR3 covers 12 residues. The V and J ends lost 5 bases and 4 bases respectively, with 9 bases between them.